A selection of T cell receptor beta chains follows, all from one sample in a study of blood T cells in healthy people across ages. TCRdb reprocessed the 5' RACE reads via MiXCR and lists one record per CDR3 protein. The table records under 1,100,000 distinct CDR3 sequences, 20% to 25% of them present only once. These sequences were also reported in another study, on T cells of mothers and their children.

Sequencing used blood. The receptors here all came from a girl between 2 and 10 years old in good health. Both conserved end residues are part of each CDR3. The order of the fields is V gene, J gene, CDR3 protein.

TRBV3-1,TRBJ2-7,CASSQELDRGDEQYF
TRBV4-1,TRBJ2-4,CASSRDTVWYF
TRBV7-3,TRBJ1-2,CASGPGAGYGYTF
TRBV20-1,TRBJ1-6,CSARDKDTGNLGPLHF
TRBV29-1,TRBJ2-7,CSVGDGSYEQYF
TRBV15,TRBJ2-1,CATSRAGVDEQFF
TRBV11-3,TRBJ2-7,CASSRGLPPYGQYF
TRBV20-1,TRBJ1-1,CSAVDIQDTEAFF
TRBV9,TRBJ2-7,CASSQGAGNTYEQYF
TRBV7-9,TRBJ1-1,CASSLGIAEAFF
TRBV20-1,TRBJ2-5,CSARGRGAETQYF
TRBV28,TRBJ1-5,CASRGLWADPNSNQPQHF
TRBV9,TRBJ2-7,CASSRGSDHEQYF
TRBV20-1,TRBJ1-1,CSAAQGEAFF
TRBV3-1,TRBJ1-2,CASSQDRTSYGYTF
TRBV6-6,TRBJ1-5,CASSRPGQGTGQPQHF
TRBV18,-,CASSVGQNNEQFF
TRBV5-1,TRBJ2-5,CASSLGAGETQYF
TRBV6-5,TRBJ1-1,CASSYSASLGTEAFF
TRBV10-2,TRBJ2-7,CASSESGRGTYEQYF
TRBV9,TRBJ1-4,CASSVEGQGNEKLFF
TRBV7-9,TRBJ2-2,CASSWVGTVNTGELFF